This T cell receptor (beta chain) was observed in a study of cytomegalovirus exposure and HLA in healthy donors. Turning to the study itself: Among the roughly 370 genotyped donors, around 85% were placed in the Caucasian-associated ancestry cluster.

Germline lookup yields CDR1 SGHVS and CDR2 FQNEAQ. With 0 bases removed from V and 6 bases from J, the gap between germline ends came to 14 bases. The CDR3 consists of 16 residues. Study outcomes and limitations: In vitro confirmation showed three CMV-associated chains to be CMV antigen specific. Based on reports, TCR beta sequences accurately predicted HLA-A and HLA-B alleles for most subjects.

About this clone: What it binds is unknown.

Use of 60 Vbeta and 13 Jbeta primers characterized the PCR. Here immunoSEQ multiplex PCR was the method, and the copy in TCRdb shows in-frame clones only, minus some. The table records about 100,000 clones, around three quarters of them present only once. The source of this sequence is a woman in her fifties or sixties in good health and CMV-seropositive. The sequenced sample consisted of PBMCs. V usage is TRBV7-8 and J usage is TRBJ2-2; TRBD1 is a possible D gene (5 bases). The CDR3 DNA reads as TGTGCCAGCAGCTTAGCGCCCAGGGTAGTTTCCGGGGAGCTGTTTTTT. This sequence encodes CASSLAPRVVSGELFF.